One and the same sample provided the 20 T cell receptor beta chains below, sequenced in a study of shared clonotypes between healthy human individuals. The table came from immunoSEQ multiplex PCR; TCRdb's copy has only in-frame clones and leaves some out. In the table there are about 2.4 million clones, over 85% of which are singletons. Sequenced: naive CD4+ T cells from PBMCs. Subset of the sample: CD45RA+ positively selected. These receptors came from a man between 18 and 29 years old in good health. Some clones in this sample may be carry-over from other donors' samples.

The chain uses TRBV28 and TRBJ2-1; D possibly corresponds to TRBD1 (6 bases). Germline V lookup: CDR1 MDHEN, CDR2 SYDVKM. The CDR3 loop spans 15 amino acids. With 3 bases removed from V and 2 bases from J, the gap between germline ends came to 11 bases. The DNA for the CDR3 is TGTGCCAGCAGTTTGGAAAGGACAGCCTACAATGAGCAGTTCTTC. Encoded protein: CASSLERTAYNEQFF.

This clone was seen just once. The chain recombines TRBV27 with TRBJ1-1; 8 nucleotides match TRBD1. The CDR3 is made up of 15 amino acids. The V gene end was trimmed by 6 bases and the J gene end by 7 bases; junction bases not matched to a gene: 13. Germline values: CDR1 MNHEY, CDR2 SMNVEV (reference sequence). The CDR3 sequence: CASSRSTGVLVEAFF. The CDR3 DNA sequence: TGTGCCAGCAGCCGCTCGACAGGGGTTTTAGTTGAAGCTTTCTTT.

The chain has TRBV9 and TRBJ2-5, with 12 nucleotides matching TRBD1. The germline V gene encodes CDR1 SGDLS and CDR2 YYNGEE. The V gene end was trimmed by 3 bases and the J gene end by 5 bases; junction bases not matched to a gene: 11. The CDR3 consists of 17 residues. The CDR3 coding sequence is TGTGCCAGCAGCGGGCCTGGAGGGACAGGGGGCGGGGAGACCCAGTACTTC. This gives the protein CASSGPGGTGGGETQYF.

The chain couples TRBV5-1 to TRBJ1-1; D is undetermined. The CDR3 spans 14 residues. Trimming took off 0 bases at V and 6 bases at J, with 12 bases between the two ends. Per the germline V gene, CDR1 is SGHRS and CDR2 is YFSETQ. The CDR3 is CASSLEAANSEAFF. Written as DNA, the CDR3 is TGCGCCAGCAGCTTGGAGGCTGCAAACTCTGAAGCTTTCTTT. The complete variable domain, with remaining parts taken from reference TRBV5-1 and TRBJ1-1, reads KAGVTQTPRYLIKTRGQQVTLSCSPISGHRSVSWYQQTPGQGLQFLFEYFSETQRNKGNFPGRFSGRQFSNSRSEMNVSTLELGDSALYLCASSLEAANSEAFFGQGTRLTVV.

This clone came up once. The chain recombines TRBV7-6 with TRBJ1-6; 11 nucleotides align to TRBD1. From germline, CDR1 is SGHVS and CDR2 FNYEAQ. Unmatched junction bases numbered 4, after V lost 5 bases and J lost 7 bases. The CDR3 consists of 15 residues. CDR3 DNA: TGTGCCAGCAGCACCGGGACAGGGGGAAATTCACCCCTCCACTTT. Encoded protein: CASSTGTGGNSPLHF. The whole variable domain, filled in from reference TRBV7-6 and TRBJ1-6, reads GAGVSQSPRYKVTKRGQDVALRCDPISGHVSLYWYRQALGQGPEFLTYFNYEAQQDKSGLPNDRFSAERPEGSISTLTIQRTEQRDSAMYRCASSTGTGGNSPLHFGNGTRLTVT.

The sample holds a few counts of this clone. The chain joins TRBV6-1 to TRBJ1-1; no clear D. The length of the CDR3 is 13 residues. V lost 6 bases and J 0 bases, leaving 8 bases between the germline ends. CDR1 and CDR2 from the germline V gene are MNHNS and SASEGT. CDR3: CASRDGMNTEAFF. The CDR3 DNA follows: TGTGCCAGCAGGGACGGCATGAACACTGAAGCTTTCTTT.

This chain connects TRBV19 to TRBJ2-7, with D maybe TRBD2 (5 bases). V was trimmed by 5 bases and J by 7 bases, leaving 18 bases between them. CDR3 length: 14 residues. The germline gives CDR1 LNHDA, CDR2 SQIVND (reference sequence). The CDR3 DNA reads TGTGCCAGTAGTCCTCTCCCAACTACGGGGGAGCAGTACTTC. Residues: CASSPLPTTGEQYF.

V usage is TRBV10-3 and J usage is TRBJ2-1; TRBD2 is a possible D gene (5 bases). Germline CDR1 reads ENHRY; CDR2 reads SYGVKD. Trimming removed 8 bases at V and 3 bases at J, with 11 bases between. The CDR3 runs 13 residues. The CDR3 DNA reads TGTGCCATCGGGCGGGCTTTCTACAATGAGCAGTTCTTC. It encodes CAIGRAFYNEQFF.

This clone came up a few times. The rearrangement links TRBV9 to TRBJ2-2; D is uncertain. This CDR3 has 14 amino acids. Germline loops: CDR1 SGDLS, CDR2 YYNGEE. Trimming left V 2 bases short and J 9 bases short, with 14 bases between. In DNA form, the CDR3 reads TGTGCCAGCAGCGTTGGCCCTAAGGTTTGGGAGCTGTTTTTT. It translates to CASSVGPKVWELFF.

The sample holds one count of this clone. The chain combines TRBV5-1 with TRBJ2-5; a weak D match, TRBD1 (6 bases). From germline, CDR1 is SGHRS and CDR2 YFSETQ. V lost 2 bases and J 3 bases, leaving 14 bases between the germline ends. The CDR3 covers 15 residues. The CDR3 sequence: CASSFDEKGEETQYF. CDR3 bases: TGCGCCAGCAGCTTTGACGAGAAGGGGGAAGAGACCCAGTACTTC.

On this clone itself: This CDR3 is also generated by other DNA sequences in the sample. V and J are TRBV7-9 and TRBJ1-6; D gene uncertain. Trimming pared 1 base from V and 5 bases from J, leaving 6 bases between. CDR3 length: 14 residues. Per germline, CDR1 SEHNR and CDR2 FQNEAQ (reference sequence). The CDR3 region has the DNA TGTGCCAGCAGCTTAGAGGCGGATAATTCACCCCTCCACTTT. Encoded protein: CASSLEADNSPLHF.

CDR3 sequence reads: CASSRGGQGVYIQYF. CDR3 coding DNA: TGTGCCAGCAGCCGTGGTGGACAGGGGGTATACATTCAGTACTTC. The rearrangement uses TRBV5-6 and TRBJ2-4, with 10 bases matching TRBD1. Trimming cost V 4 bases and J 8 bases; bases outside gene matches: 9. This CDR3 is built from 15 residues. Germline assignment: CDR1 SGHDT and CDR2 YYEEEE.

V usage is TRBV15 and J usage is TRBJ2-5, with 10 bases that match TRBD2. Germline assignment: CDR1 LNHNV and CDR2 YYDKDF (reference sequence). J was trimmed by 5 bases and V by 3 bases; bases with no gene match: 9. The CDR3 sequence is 16 residues long. For the CDR3, the DNA is TGTGCCACCAGCAGGGCTAGCGGGAGAGGTGGGGAGACCCAGTACTTC. Amino acid sequence: CATSRASGRGGETQYF.

The chain is built from TRBV5-1 and TRBJ2-2; D might be TRBD1 (6 bases). The V and J ends lost 4 bases and 6 bases respectively, with 10 bases between them. Germline CDR1 SGHRS, CDR2 YFSETQ. The CDR3 length is 13 residues. The CDR3 protein is CASSDTGSGELFF. The CDR3 coding sequence is TGCGCCAGCAGCGACACAGGGTCCGGGGAGCTGTTTTTT. Using reference TRBV5-1 and TRBJ2-2 for the parts outside the CDR3, the full variable domain is KAGVTQTPRYLIKTRGQQVTLSCSPISGHRSVSWYQQTPGQGLQFLFEYFSETQRNKGNFPGRFSGRQFSNSRSEMNVSTLELGDSALYLCASSDTGSGELFFGEGSRLTVL.

The chain carries TRBV7-2 and TRBJ2-4; no firm D call. The V and J ends lost 0 bases and 0 bases respectively, with 6 bases between them. CDR3 size: 15 residues. Germline CDR1 and CDR2: SGHTA and FQGNSA. CDR3 nucleotide sequence: TGTGCCAGCAGCTTAGCGCAGCTAGCCAAAAACATTCAGTACTTC. Translation: CASSLAQLAKNIQYF.

The chain has TRBV4-3 and TRBJ2-7; TRBD2 agrees at 7 bases. The germline V gene encodes CDR1 LGHNA and CDR2 YSLEER. The CDR3 consists of 19 residues. Trimming took 5 bases from V and 3 from J; bases not matched to a gene: 22. CDR3 sequence reads: CASSARLSSGQTYFYEQYF. CDR3 sequence (DNA): TGCGCCAGCAGCGCTCGTTTGAGTAGCGGGCAGACTTACTTCTACGAGCAGTACTTC.

This sequence joins TRBV6-5 and TRBJ1-5; a weak D match, TRBD1 (5 bases). This CDR3 has 13 residues. Germline loops: CDR1 MNHEY, CDR2 SVGAGI. V was trimmed by 4 bases and J by 4 bases, leaving 8 bases between them. In DNA form, the CDR3 reads TGTGCCAGCAGTTGGGGCCGAAATCAGCCCCAGCATTTT. Encoded protein: CASSWGRNQPQHF.

Points on this clone: Other DNA variants within this sample encode the same CDR3. This chain links TRBV9 with TRBJ1-5; D is possibly TRBD1 (6 bases). The germline V gene encodes CDR1 SGDLS and CDR2 YYNGEE. This CDR3 region has 14 residues. V was trimmed by 0 bases and J by 4 bases, leaving 8 bases between them. The CDR3 protein is CASSVGRGNQPQHF. CDR3 in DNA: TGTGCCAGCAGCGTAGGCAGGGGTAATCAGCCCCAGCATTTT.

V is TRBV7-3 and J is TRBJ2-1; D is possibly TRBD2 (6 bases). From germline, CDR1 is SGHTA and CDR2 FQGTGA. V dropped 3 bases and J dropped 2 bases, with 11 bases sitting between them. The CDR3 is 15 residues long. This chain's CDR3 is CASSFTRETYNEQFF. CDR3 nucleotides: TGTGCCAGCAGCTTTACGCGGGAAACCTACAATGAGCAGTTCTTC.

The genes are TRBV7-2 and TRBJ2-3; D unclear. Germline assignment: CDR1 SGHTA and CDR2 FQGNSA. The ends were cut back, 2 bases at V and 4 bases at J, with 13 bases in the middle. The CDR3 has 15 residues. This CDR3 reads CASSLNGERADTQYF. The DNA for the CDR3 is TGTGCCAGCAGCTTAAACGGCGAGCGTGCAGATACGCAGTATTTT.